This passage covers 11 T cell receptor beta chains from one sample sequenced in a study of shared clonotypes between healthy human individuals. Positively selected for CCR7, the CD45RO-negative cells used as naive CD8 cells excluded terminally differentiated effector memory CD45RA+ cells. The protocol was immunoSEQ multiplex PCR, while the TCRdb copy is restricted to in-frame clones and leaves out a portion. The data hold about 2.2 million clones, with approximately 94% observed a single time. The sample was naive CD8+ T cells from PBMCs. The receptors stem from a man between 18 and 35 years old in good health. Some clones in this sample may be carry-over from other donors' samples.

The chain has TRBV5-6 and TRBJ2-3; no definite D call. The CDR3 extends over 15 amino acids. CDR1 and CDR2 (germline): SGHDT, YYEEEE. V lost 0 bases and J lost 1, with 9 bases in between. The CDR3 coding sequence is TGTGCCAGCAGCTTGGTAGAGGACCGCACAGATACGCAGTATTTT. It translates to CASSLVEDRTDTQYF.

The rearrangement uses TRBV27 and TRBJ2-7, with D perhaps assigned TRBD1 or TRBD2 (5 bases each). Germline lookup yields CDR1 MNHEY and CDR2 SMNVEV (reference sequence). The CDR3 is 12 amino acids. The ends were cut back, 5 bases at V and 5 bases at J, with 10 bases in the middle. The CDR3 reads CASSPGTDEQYF. CDR3 DNA: TGTGCCAGCAGTCCCGGGACGGACGAGCAGTACTTC.

The genes are TRBV11-3 and TRBJ2-1, with 14 bases matching TRBD2. Germline V gene lookup returns CDR1 SGHNT and CDR2 YENEEA. With V trimmed by 0 bases and J by 7 bases, 11 bases remained unmatched. This CDR3 has 19 amino acids. The CDR3 here is CASSLDTGLAGVPGNEQFF. CDR3 DNA sequence: TGTGCCAGCAGCTTAGATACGGGACTAGCGGGAGTCCCGGGGAATGAGCAGTTCTTC.

The V gene is TRBV30, the J gene TRBJ2-7; either TRBD1 or TRBD2 may supply D (6 bases each). Trimming took 2 bases from V and 9 from J, leaving 23 bases between them. The V gene's germline CDR1 is GTSNPN and CDR2 SVGIG (reference sequence). There are 15 residues in the CDR3. The CDR3 region is CAWSPPWAGDSGQYF. CDR3 nucleotide sequence: TGTGCCTGGAGTCCCCCCTGGGCAGGGGATAGCGGGCAGTACTTC.

CDR3 DNA: TGTGCCAGTATGGGGGGACAGGGCCAAGAGACCCAGTACTTC. This gives the protein CASMGGQGQETQYF. This chain uses TRBV19 with TRBJ2-5; 9 positions agree with TRBD1. This CDR3 contains 14 residues. Germline lookup yields CDR1 LNHDA and CDR2 SQIVND (reference sequence). The trim removed 7 bases at V and 1 base at J, leaving 4 bases unmatched. Drawing the rest from reference TRBV19 and TRBJ2-5, the complete variable domain is DGGITQSPKYLFRKEGQNVTLSCEQNLNHDAMYWYRQDPGQGLRLIYYSQIVNDFQKGDIAEGYSVSREKKESFPLTVTSAQKNPTAFYLCASMGGQGQETQYFGPGTRLLVL.

V gene TRBV4-2 combines with J gene TRBJ1-5; possible D gene TRBD1, 6 bases. Germline V gene data show CDR1 as LGHNA and CDR2 as YNFKEQ. The CDR3 runs 17 residues. V shed 3 bases and J shed 4 bases, with 19 bases lying between them. CDR3 amino acids: CASSHTRTGGANQPQHF. The CDR3 DNA sequence: TGTGCCAGCAGCCATACCCGGACTGGGGGGGCGAATCAGCCCCAGCATTTT.

The V call is TRBV27, the J call TRBJ2-7, with 9 bases matching TRBD2. This CDR3 has 17 amino acids. The trim removed 3 bases at V and 7 bases at J, leaving 16 bases unmatched. Germline V CDR1 and CDR2: MNHEY, SMNVEV (reference sequence). DNA of the CDR3: TGTGCCAGCAGTTTGCTAGCGGGACCGAGGGGTCCTTTAGAGCAGTACTTC. As protein: CASSLLAGPRGPLEQYF.

As for this clone: Other DNA sequences in this sample translate to the same CDR3. The chain is built from TRBV9 and TRBJ2-7; TRBD1 might be the D (8 bases). CDR1 and CDR2 (germline): SGDLS, YYNGEE. V was trimmed by 0 bases and J by 2 bases, leaving 12 bases between them. The CDR3 is 15 residues long. In nucleotides, the CDR3 is TGTGCCAGCAGCGTAGCAGCGGGACAGGCCTACGAGCAGTACTTC. Translating gives CASSVAAGQAYEQYF.

The chain has TRBV7-9 and TRBJ1-1; tentatively, D is TRBD1 (6 bases). CDR3 size: 13 residues. Germline assignment: CDR1 SEHNR and CDR2 FQNEAQ (reference sequence). V lost 2 bases and J 3 bases, leaving 7 bases between the germline ends. CDR3 sequence (DNA): TGTGCCAGCAGCTTAAGGGGGGACACTGAAGCTTTCTTT. Amino acids: CASSLRGDTEAFF.

The rearrangement joins TRBV28 to TRBJ1-4; a weak D match, TRBD1 (5 bases). Germline V gene data show CDR1 as MDHEN and CDR2 as SYDVKM. The CDR3 contains 15 residues. This CDR3 is CATHGDLATNEKLFF. The CDR3, as DNA: TGTGCGACGCACGGGGACCTTGCAACTAATGAAAAACTGTTTTTT.

In its sample, this clone was seen once. The gene calls are TRBV4-1 and TRBJ1-2; D not resolved. CDR3 size: 14 residues. Trimming left V 4 bases short and J 7 bases short, with 16 bases between. The germline V gene encodes CDR1 MGHRA and CDR2 YSYEKL. For the CDR3, the DNA is TGCGCCAGCAGCCCCCCCGGTGAGGACCGTGGCTACACCTTC. Translated: CASSPPGEDRGYTF.